This T cell receptor beta chain was sequenced during a study of glioma-infiltrating T cells after dendritic cell vaccination. About the study: At biweekly intervals, patients got three intradermal dendritic cell vaccine injections.

This clone came up once. Germline CDR1 and CDR2: SGHTA and FQGNSA. The CDR3 loop spans 17 amino acids. V lost 5 bases and J lost 8; bases outside the gene matches: 11. Patients had residual fresh-frozen tumor tissue and more than two years of survival data. PBMC were collected before vaccination, two weeks after the third vaccination, and at progression. The PCR used 60 V beta and 13 J beta primers. The assay was immunoSEQ multiplex PCR, and TCRdb's table has in-frame clones only and misses some. The sample consists of 85,000 to 110,000 clones, about four fifths of them appearing once. The specimen comprised blood, sampled before dendritic cell vaccination. The receptor was isolated from a human donor with glioblastoma. V gene TRBV7-2 combines with J gene TRBJ2-1; the match to TRBD2 covers 14 bases. CDR3 DNA sequence: TGTGCCAGCAGCAACCTAAGACTAGCGGGGGGGTACGATGAGCAGTTCTTC. It specifies CASSNLRLAGGYDEQFF.